This T cell receptor beta chain emerged from a study of T cell repertoires in cytomegalovirus infection. Study-level information: Matching HLA type, along with CMV infection, was indicated by public TCR beta signatures. General study points: The study found HLA-C-restricted CMV-specific TCR beta clonotypes dominating the ex vivo response. Carriers of CMV and the relevant HLA type were discriminated by public TCR beta frequency.

Germline CDR1 SGHTA, CDR2 FQGTGA. This CDR3 has 15 residues. Losses at the gene ends were 5 bases for V and 3 bases for J; bases not matched to a gene: 5. TCRdb redid the calling of the reads with MiXCR, one entry per CDR3 protein. The data hold over 450,000 distinct CDR3 sequences, with 11% observed a single time. This clonotype has a count of ten or more. Its antigen is as yet unknown. The V and J genes are TRBV7-3 and TRBJ2-3, with 10 bases that match TRBD2. Material: PBMCs. The TCR originated in a human donor in good health (CMV status not recorded). Some clones in this sample may be carry-over from other donors' samples. In DNA, the CDR3 is TGTGCCAGCAGCCCTAGCGGGGGTGCAACAGATACGCAGTATTTT. Protein product: CASSPSGGATDTQYF.